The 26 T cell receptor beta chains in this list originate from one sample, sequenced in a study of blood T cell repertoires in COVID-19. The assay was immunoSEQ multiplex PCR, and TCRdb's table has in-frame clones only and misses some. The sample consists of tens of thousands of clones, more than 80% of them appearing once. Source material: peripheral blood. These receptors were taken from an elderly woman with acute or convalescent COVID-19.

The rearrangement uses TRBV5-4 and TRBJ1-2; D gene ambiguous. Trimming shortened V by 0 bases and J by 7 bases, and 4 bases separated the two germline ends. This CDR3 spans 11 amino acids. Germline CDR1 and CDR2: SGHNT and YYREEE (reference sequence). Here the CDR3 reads CASSLAGGYTF. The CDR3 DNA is TGTGCCAGCAGCTTGGCCGGTGGCTACACCTTC.

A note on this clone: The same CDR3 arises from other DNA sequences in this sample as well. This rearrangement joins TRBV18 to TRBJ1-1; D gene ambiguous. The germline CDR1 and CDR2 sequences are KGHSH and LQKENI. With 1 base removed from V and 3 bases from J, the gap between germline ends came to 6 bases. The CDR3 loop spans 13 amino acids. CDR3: CASSPRSDTEAFF. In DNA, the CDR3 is TGTGCCAGCTCACCACGGTCAGACACTGAAGCTTTCTTT. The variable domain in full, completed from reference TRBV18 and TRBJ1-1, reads NAGVMQNPRHLVRRRGQEARLRCSPMKGHSHVYWYRQLPEEGLKFMVYLQKENIIDESGMPKERFSAEFPKEGPSILRIQQVVRGDSAAYFCASSPRSDTEAFFGQGTRLTVV.

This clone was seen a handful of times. The CDR3 sequence: CASSRSGRGSGEQYF. The CDR3 region has the DNA TGTGCCAGCAGCAGGAGCGGGAGGGGCAGTGGCGAGCAGTACTTC. The rearrangement uses TRBV7-9 and TRBJ2-7; 10 positions match TRBD2. The length of the CDR3 is 15 residues. CDR1 is SEHNR, CDR2 FQNEAQ, per germline (reference sequence). Trimming removed 5 bases from V and 6 bases from J; junction bases left unmatched: 10.

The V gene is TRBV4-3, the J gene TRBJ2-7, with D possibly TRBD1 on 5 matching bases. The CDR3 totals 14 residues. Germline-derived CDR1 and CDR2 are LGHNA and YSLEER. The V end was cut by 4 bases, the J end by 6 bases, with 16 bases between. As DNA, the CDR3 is TGCGCCAGCAGCCCCTCTCCGGGTGGGGCCGAGCAGTACTTC. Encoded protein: CASSPSPGGAEQYF.

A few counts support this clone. CDR3 nucleotide sequence: TGTGCCAGCAGCTCACAAGCGGGAGGGCCCTCAGATACGCAGTATTTT. Protein product: CASSSQAGGPSDTQYF. The chain links TRBV5-4 to TRBJ2-3, with 10 bases aligning to TRBD2. Germline V gives CDR1 SGHNT, CDR2 YYREEE (reference sequence). This CDR3 has 16 amino acids. V dropped 3 bases and J dropped 4; count of bases not matched to a gene: 8. Filled out from reference TRBV5-4 and TRBJ2-3, the complete variable domain reads ETGVTQSPTHLIKTRGQQVTLRCSSQSGHNTVSWYQQALGQGPQFIFQYYREEENGRGNFPPRFSGLQFPNYSSELNVNALELDDSALYLCASSSQAGGPSDTQYFGPGTRLTVL.

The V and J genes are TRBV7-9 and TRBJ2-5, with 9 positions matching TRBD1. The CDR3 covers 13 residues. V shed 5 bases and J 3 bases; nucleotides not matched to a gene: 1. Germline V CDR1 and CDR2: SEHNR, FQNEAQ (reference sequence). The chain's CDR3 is CASSRTGEETQYF. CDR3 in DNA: TGTGCCAGCAGCCGGACAGGGGAAGAGACCCAGTACTTC.

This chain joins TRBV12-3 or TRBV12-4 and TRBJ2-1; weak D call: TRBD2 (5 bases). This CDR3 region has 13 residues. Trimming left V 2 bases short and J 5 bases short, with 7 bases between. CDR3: CASSLLRDNEQFF. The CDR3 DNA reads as TGTGCCAGCAGTTTACTGCGGGACAATGAGCAGTTCTTC.

The CDR3 reads CASSPRGGNTIYF. CDR3 DNA: TGTGCCAGCAGCCCGCGGGGGGGTAACACCATATATTTT. The genes are TRBV3-1 (or the pseudogene TRBV3-2) and TRBJ1-3; TRBD1 is a possible D gene (5 bases). The CDR3 is 13 amino acids. From germline, CDR1 is LGHDT and CDR2 YNNKEL (reference sequence). V lost 4 bases and J 7 bases, leaving 11 bases between the germline ends.

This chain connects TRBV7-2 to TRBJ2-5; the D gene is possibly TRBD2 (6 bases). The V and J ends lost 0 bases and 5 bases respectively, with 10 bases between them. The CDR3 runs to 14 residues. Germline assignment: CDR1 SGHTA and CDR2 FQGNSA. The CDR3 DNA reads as TGTGCCAGCAGCTTAGCGGGGGGTTTCGAGACCCAGTACTTC. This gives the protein CASSLAGGFETQYF.

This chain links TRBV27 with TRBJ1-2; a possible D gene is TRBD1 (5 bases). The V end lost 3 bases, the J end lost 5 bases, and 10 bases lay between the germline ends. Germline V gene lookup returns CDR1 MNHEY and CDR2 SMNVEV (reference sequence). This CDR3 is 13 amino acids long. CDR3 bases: TGTGCCAGCAGTTTGGGGCCAGGGTATGGCTACACCTTC. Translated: CASSLGPGYGYTF.

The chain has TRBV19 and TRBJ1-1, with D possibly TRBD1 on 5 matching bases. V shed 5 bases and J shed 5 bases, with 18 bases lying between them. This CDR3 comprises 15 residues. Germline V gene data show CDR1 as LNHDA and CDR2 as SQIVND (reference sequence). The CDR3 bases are TGTGCCAGTAGTGGGCCCCGGGGGGGAAAAACTGAAGCTTTCTTT. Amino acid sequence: CASSGPRGGKTEAFF.

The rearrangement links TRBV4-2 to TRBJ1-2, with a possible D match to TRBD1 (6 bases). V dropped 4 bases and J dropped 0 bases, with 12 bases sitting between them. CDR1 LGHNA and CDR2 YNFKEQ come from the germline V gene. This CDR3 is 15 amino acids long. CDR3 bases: TGTGCCAGCAGCCCCAGGACAGACACTAACTATGGCTACACCTTC. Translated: CASSPRTDTNYGYTF.

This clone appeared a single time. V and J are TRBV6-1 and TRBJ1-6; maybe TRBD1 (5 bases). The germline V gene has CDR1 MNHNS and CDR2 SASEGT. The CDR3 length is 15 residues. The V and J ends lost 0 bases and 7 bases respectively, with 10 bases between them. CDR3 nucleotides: TGTGCCAGCAGTGAAGCTGCAGGGAGGAATTCACCCCTCCACTTT. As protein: CASSEAAGRNSPLHF.

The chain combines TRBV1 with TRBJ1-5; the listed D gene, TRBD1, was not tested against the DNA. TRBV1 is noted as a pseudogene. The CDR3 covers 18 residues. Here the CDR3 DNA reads TGCACCAGCAGCCAAGAAGCTGCAGGGGGCCTCAGCAATCAGCCCCAGCATTTT. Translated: CTSSQEAAGGLSNQPQHF.

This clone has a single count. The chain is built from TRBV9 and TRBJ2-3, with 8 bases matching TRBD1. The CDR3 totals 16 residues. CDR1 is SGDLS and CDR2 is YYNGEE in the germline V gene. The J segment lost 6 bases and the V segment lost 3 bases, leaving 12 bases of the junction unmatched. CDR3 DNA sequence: TGTGCCAGCAGCGCTGGACAGGGAGGAATGGTGGATACGCAGTATTTT. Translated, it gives CASSAGQGGMVDTQYF.

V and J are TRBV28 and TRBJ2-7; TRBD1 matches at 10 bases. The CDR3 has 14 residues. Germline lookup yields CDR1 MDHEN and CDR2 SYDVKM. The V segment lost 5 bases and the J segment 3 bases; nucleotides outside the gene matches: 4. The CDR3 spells CASSVRDRGYEQYF. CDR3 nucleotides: TGTGCCAGCAGTGTCCGGGACAGGGGCTACGAGCAGTACTTC. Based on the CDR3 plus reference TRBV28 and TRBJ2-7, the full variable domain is DVKVTQSSRYLVKRTGEKVFLECVQDMDHENMFWYRQDPGLGLRLIYFSYDVKMKEKGDIPEGYSVSREKKERFSLILESASTNQTSMYLCASSVRDRGYEQYFGPGTRLTVT.

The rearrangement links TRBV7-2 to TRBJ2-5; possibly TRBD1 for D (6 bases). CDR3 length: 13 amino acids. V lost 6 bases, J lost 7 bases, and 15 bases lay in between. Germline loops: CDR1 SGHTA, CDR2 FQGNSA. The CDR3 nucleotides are TGTGCCAGCAGGCCGGACAGCACCGGGACCCAGTACTTC. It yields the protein CASRPDSTGTQYF.

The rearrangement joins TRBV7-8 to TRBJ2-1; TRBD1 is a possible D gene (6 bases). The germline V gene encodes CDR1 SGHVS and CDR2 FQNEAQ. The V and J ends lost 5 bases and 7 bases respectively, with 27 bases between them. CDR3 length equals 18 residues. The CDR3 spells CASSLSLRNRAVGNEQFF. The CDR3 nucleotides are TGTGCCAGCAGCCTATCACTCCGGAACAGGGCGGTCGGGAATGAGCAGTTCTTC.

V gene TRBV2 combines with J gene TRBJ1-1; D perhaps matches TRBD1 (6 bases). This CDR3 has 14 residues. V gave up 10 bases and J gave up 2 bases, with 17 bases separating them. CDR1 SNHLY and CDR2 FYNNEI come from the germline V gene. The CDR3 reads CATTDSRFNTEAFF. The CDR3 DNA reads TGTGCCACAACGGACAGTCGGTTCAACACTGAAGCTTTCTTT.

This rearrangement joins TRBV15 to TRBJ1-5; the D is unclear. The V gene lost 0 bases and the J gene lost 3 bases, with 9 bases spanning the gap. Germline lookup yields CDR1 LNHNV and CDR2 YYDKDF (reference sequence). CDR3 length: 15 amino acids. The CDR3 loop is CATSRDLGVNQPQHF. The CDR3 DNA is TGTGCCACCAGCAGAGATCTCGGTGTCAATCAGCCCCAGCATTTT. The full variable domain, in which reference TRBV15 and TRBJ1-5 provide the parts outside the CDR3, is DAMVIQNPRYQVTQFGKPVTLSCSQTLNHNVMYWYQQKSSQAPKLLFHYYDKDFNNEADTPDNFQSRRPNTSFCFLDIRSPGLGDTAMYLCATSRDLGVNQPQHFGDGTRLSIL.

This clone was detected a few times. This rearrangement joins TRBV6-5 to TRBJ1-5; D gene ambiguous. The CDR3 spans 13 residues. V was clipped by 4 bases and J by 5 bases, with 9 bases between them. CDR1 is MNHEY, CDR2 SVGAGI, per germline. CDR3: CASSSEWYQPQHF. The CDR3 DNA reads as TGTGCCAGCAGTTCAGAATGGTATCAGCCCCAGCATTTT.

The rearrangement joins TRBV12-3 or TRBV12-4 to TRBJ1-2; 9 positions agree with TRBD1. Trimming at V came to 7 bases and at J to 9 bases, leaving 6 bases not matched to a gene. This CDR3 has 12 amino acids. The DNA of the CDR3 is TGTGCCAGCATCGGGACAGGGAGGAGCTACACCTTC. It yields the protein CASIGTGRSYTF.

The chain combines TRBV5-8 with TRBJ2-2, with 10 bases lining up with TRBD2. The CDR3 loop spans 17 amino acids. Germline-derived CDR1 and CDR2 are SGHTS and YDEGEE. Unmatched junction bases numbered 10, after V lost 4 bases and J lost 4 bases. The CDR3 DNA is TGTGCCAGCAGCGGGTGGCTAGCGGGAGTCGGCACCGGGGAGCTGTTTTTT. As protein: CASSGWLAGVGTGELFF.

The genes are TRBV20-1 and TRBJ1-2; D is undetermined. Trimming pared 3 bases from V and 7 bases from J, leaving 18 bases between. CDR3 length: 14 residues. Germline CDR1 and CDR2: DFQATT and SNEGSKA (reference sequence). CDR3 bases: TGCAGTGCTAGTCTTCCGGGTTTCTCATTTGGCTACACCTTC. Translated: CSASLPGFSFGYTF.

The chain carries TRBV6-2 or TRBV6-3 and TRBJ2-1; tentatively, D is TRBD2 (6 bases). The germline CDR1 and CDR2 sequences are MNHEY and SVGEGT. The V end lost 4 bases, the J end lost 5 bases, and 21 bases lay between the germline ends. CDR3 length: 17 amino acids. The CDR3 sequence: CASSFRGRRGGHNEQFF. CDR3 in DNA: TGTGCCAGCAGTTTCCGAGGGCGGCGGGGCGGGCACAATGAGCAGTTCTTC.

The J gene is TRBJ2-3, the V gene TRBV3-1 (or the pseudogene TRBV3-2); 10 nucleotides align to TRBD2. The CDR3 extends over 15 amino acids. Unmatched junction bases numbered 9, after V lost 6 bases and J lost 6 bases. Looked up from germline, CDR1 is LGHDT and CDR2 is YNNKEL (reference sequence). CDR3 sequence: CASRKAGGPVDTQYF. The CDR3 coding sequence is TGTGCCAGCAGGAAAGCGGGAGGGCCGGTGGATACGCAGTATTTT.